This T cell receptor beta chain was sequenced for a study of vaccination effects on CD4 cells after COVID-19. On the study more broadly: Participants completed two doses of the BNT162b2 or mRNA-1273 vaccine.

With the ViraFEST assay, the study expanded antigen-specific CD4+ T cells using viral peptide pools, then sequenced them. CD4+ T cell isolation took place after less than 13 days of culture. Nucleocapsid antibody tests were negative, and the vaccine recipients had no prior SARS-CoV-2 infection. CDR1 is LNHDA and CDR2 is SQIVND in the germline V gene (reference sequence). This CDR3 is built from 14 residues. V lost 5 bases, J lost 0 bases, and 8 bases lay in between. Assay: immunoSEQ multiplex PCR; the TCRdb copy retains only in-frame clones and omits some. The sample includes 50,000 or so clones, around 85% of them seen just once. Whole-study results and caveats: Early post-infection timepoints were missing from the study, which also had few convalescent patients.

On this clone: Its specificity is not known.

The gene calls are TRBV19 and TRBJ1-3; unclear D gene. This TCR was sampled from a human donor who received a COVID-19 vaccine. The specimen was CD4+ T cells from PBMCs cultured with HCoV-229E spike peptides, collected before COVID-19 vaccination. CDR3 DNA sequence: TGTGCCAGTAGTCGAGCTTCCTCTGGAAACACCATATATTTT. Amino acid sequence: CASSRASSGNTIYF. Based on the CDR3 plus reference TRBV19 and TRBJ1-3, the full variable domain is DGGITQSPKYLFRKEGQNVTLSCEQNLNHDAMYWYRQDPGQGLRLIYYSQIVNDFQKGDIAEGYSVSREKKESFPLTVTSAQKNPTAFYLCASSRASSGNTIYFGEGSWLTVV.